Below are 14 T cell receptor beta chains sequenced from a single sample in a study of shared clonotypes between healthy human individuals. Using immunoSEQ multiplex PCR, the repertoire was profiled, and TCRdb retains in-frame clones only, with some absent. The sample carries about 340,000 clones, 73% recorded once. The sample comprised memory CD4+ T cells sorted from blood. Subset in this sample: CD45RA-negative fraction. The receptor source for this set is a man in his thirties or forties in good health.

The rearrangement links TRBV19 to TRBJ2-3, with TRBD2 identical over 12 bases. V lost 8 bases, J lost 4 bases, and 4 bases stayed unmatched. The germline V gene has CDR1 LNHDA and CDR2 SQIVND (reference sequence). This CDR3 has 14 amino acids. CDR3 in amino acids: CASSSGRASDTQYF. The CDR3 nucleotides read TGTGCCAGTTCTAGCGGGAGGGCTTCAGATACGCAGTATTTT.

The chain uses TRBV5-8 and TRBJ2-1, with TRBD2 matching over 14 bases. Trimming at V came to 9 bases and at J to 0 bases, leaving 14 bases not matched to a gene. The CDR3 is made up of 19 amino acids. Germline CDR1 SGHTS, CDR2 YDEGEE. CDR3 protein: CATQSGTSGSSSSYNEQFF. The CDR3 coding sequence is TGTGCCACCCAATCCGGGACTAGCGGGAGTTCTAGCTCCTACAATGAGCAGTTCTTC.

The rearrangement uses TRBV7-9 and TRBJ1-2; no reliable D call. Germline CDR1 and CDR2: SEHNR and FQNEAQ (reference sequence). The CDR3 consists of 15 residues. Trimming removed 1 base at V and 3 bases at J, with 12 bases between. The CDR3 loop is CASSLGLVSDYGYTF. Here the CDR3 DNA reads TGTGCCAGCAGCTTAGGGCTGGTCTCGGACTATGGCTACACCTTC.

J is TRBJ2-7 and V is TRBV28; 10 bases match TRBD2. This CDR3 has 13 amino acids. V was clipped by 8 bases and J by 6 bases; unmatched bases: 7. Germline lookup yields CDR1 MDHEN and CDR2 SYDVKM. CDR3 nucleotides: TGTGCCAGCGGATTAGCGGGAGGATCCGAGCAGTACTTC. It codes for CASGLAGGSEQYF.

The rearrangement uses TRBV11-3 and TRBJ2-1; 8 bases map to TRBD1. Germline loops: CDR1 SGHNT, CDR2 YENEEA. With V trimmed by 5 bases and J by 6 bases, 15 bases remained unmatched. This CDR3 region has 17 residues. Written as DNA, the CDR3 is TGTGCCAGCAGCCCCGGGACAGGTCGCGGTTCTTCCAATGAGCAGTTCTTC. This translates into CASSPGTGRGSSNEQFF.

This clone has just a few counts. This chain connects TRBV28 to TRBJ1-2; perhaps TRBD1 as D (5 bases). Germline CDR1 MDHEN, CDR2 SYDVKM. The CDR3 loop spans 14 amino acids. V lost 6 bases and J lost 8, with 19 bases in between. The CDR3 DNA reads TGTGCCAGCAGCCCTGGCCTGGGGCCCGCGGGCTACACCTTC. This translates into CASSPGLGPAGYTF.

This clone was seen more than once but under ten times. This sample also contains other DNA sequences that code for the same CDR3. The gene calls are TRBV28 and TRBJ2-7; the D is unclear. The CDR3 extends over 11 amino acids. The germline CDR1 and CDR2 sequences are MDHEN and SYDVKM. V was pared by 2 bases and J by 2 bases, with 1 base between. The CDR3 DNA is TGTGCCAGCAGTTTAACCTACGAGCAGTACTTC. Protein: CASSLTYEQYF.

The J gene is TRBJ2-1, the V gene TRBV27; TRBD2 agrees at 10 bases. The CDR3 loop spans 15 amino acids. Looked up from germline, CDR1 is MNHEY and CDR2 is SMNVEV (reference sequence). V shed 8 bases, J shed 4 bases, and the junction held 8 bases outside the gene matches. The CDR3 DNA reads as TGTGCCAGCCAACCAAGGACTAGCGGATACAATGAGCAGTTCTTC. It is translated as CASQPRTSGYNEQFF.

This chain connects TRBV7-3 to TRBJ2-5, with D perhaps matching TRBD1 or TRBD2 (5 bases each). The CDR3 runs to 15 residues. Germline V lookup: CDR1 SGHTA, CDR2 FQGTGA. Deletions cut 5 bases from V and 1 base from J, with 14 bases between. The CDR3 DNA reads as TGTGCCAGCAGCGCCGGGACGTCGGTCCAAGAGACCCAGTACTTC. It translates to CASSAGTSVQETQYF. Together with reference TRBV7-3 and TRBJ2-5, the CDR3 gives the full variable domain: GAGVSQTPSNKVTEKGKYVELRCDPISGHTALYWYRQSLGQGPEFLIYFQGTGAADDSGLPNDRFFAVRPEGSVSTLKIQRTERGDSAVYLCASSAGTSVQETQYFGPGTRLLVL.

This rearrangement joins TRBV7-9 to TRBJ2-4; TRBD1 might be the D (5 bases). The CDR3 length is 16 residues. The V gene lost 2 bases and the J gene lost 9 bases, with 20 bases spanning the gap. Germline V lookup: CDR1 SEHNR, CDR2 FQNEAQ (reference sequence). CDR3 nucleotides: TGTGCCAGCAGCTTAAAGGGGCAGGGTCAATTGTCCATTCAGTACTTC. Translated, it gives CASSLKGQGQLSIQYF. The complete variable domain, with remaining parts taken from reference TRBV7-9 and TRBJ2-4, reads DTGVSQNPRHKITKRGQNVTFRCDPISEHNRLYWYRQTLGQGPEFLTYFQNEAQLEKSRLLSDRFSAERPKGSFSTLEIQRTEQGDSAMYLCASSLKGQGQLSIQYFGAGTRLSVL.

Comment on this clone: A much larger clone lies one base from this, so it may be a read error. The V and J genes are TRBV11-2 and TRBJ2-1; the D gene is possibly TRBD1 (5 bases). From germline, CDR1 is SGHAT and CDR2 FQNNGV. The CDR3 is 15 residues long. Trimming left V 0 bases short and J 1 base short, with 7 bases between. In DNA form, the CDR3 reads TGTGCCAGCAGCTTAGAAGGGGCGTCCTACAATGAGCAGTTCTTC. Translated, it gives CASSLEGASYNEQFF.

The chain has TRBV6-5 and TRBJ2-7, with D perhaps matching TRBD1 (7 bases). V lost 8 bases, J lost 1 base, and 15 bases lay in between. The CDR3 extends over 14 amino acids. Germline CDR1 reads MNHEY; CDR2 reads SVGAGI. CDR3 loop: CASRRRDSSYEQYF. In DNA form, the CDR3 reads TGTGCCAGCCGACGGCGGGACAGTTCCTACGAGCAGTACTTC.

The chain links TRBV19 to TRBJ2-6; unclear D gene. The germline V gene has CDR1 LNHDA and CDR2 SQIVND (reference sequence). V was shortened by 8 bases and J by 2 bases, with 10 bases between the two germline ends. This CDR3 contains 14 residues. The CDR3 sequence is CASLPVAGANVLTF. The CDR3 DNA follows: TGTGCCAGTTTACCTGTAGCTGGGGCCAACGTCCTGACTTTC.

The chain recombines TRBV7-9 with TRBJ2-7; 10 bases map to TRBD2. There are 14 residues in the CDR3. Germline assignment: CDR1 SEHNR and CDR2 FQNEAQ (reference sequence). J lost 6 bases, V lost 0 bases, and 2 bases had no gene match. CDR3 amino acids: CASSLALAGAEQYF. CDR3 bases: TGTGCCAGCAGCTTAGCTCTAGCGGGAGCCGAGCAGTACTTC.